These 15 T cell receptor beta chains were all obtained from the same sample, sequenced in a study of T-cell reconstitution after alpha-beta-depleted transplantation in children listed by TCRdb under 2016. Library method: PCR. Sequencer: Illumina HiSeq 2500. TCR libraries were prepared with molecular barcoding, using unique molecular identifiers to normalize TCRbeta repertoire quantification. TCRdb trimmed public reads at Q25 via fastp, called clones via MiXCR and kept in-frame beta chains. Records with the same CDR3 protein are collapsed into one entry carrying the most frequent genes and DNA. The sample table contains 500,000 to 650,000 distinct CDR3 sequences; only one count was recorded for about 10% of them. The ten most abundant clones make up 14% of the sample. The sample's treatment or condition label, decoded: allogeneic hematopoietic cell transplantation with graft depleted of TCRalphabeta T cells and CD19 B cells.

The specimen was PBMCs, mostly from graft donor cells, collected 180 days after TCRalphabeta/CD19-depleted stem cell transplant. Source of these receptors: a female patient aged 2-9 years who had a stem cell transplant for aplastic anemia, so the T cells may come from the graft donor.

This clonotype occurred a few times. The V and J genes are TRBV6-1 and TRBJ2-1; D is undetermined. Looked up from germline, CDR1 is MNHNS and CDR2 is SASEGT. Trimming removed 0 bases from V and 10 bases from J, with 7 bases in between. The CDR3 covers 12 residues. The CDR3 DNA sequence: TGTGCCAGCAGTGAAGCGGTAGGGGAGCAGTTCTTC. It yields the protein CASSEAVGEQFF.

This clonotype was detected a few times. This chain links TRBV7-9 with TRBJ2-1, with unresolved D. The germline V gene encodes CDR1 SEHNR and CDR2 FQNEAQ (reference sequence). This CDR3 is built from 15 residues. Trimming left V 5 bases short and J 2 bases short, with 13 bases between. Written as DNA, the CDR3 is TGTGCCAGCAGCGCACCCCGACTGGCCTACAATGAGCAGTTCTTC. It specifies CASSAPRLAYNEQFF.

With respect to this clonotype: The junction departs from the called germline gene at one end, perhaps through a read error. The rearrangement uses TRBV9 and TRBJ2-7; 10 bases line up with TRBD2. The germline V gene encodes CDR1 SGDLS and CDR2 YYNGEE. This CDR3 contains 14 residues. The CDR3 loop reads CASSVAGGFHEQYF. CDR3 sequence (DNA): TGTGCCAGCAGTGTAGCGGGAGGATTCCACGAGCAGTACTTC.

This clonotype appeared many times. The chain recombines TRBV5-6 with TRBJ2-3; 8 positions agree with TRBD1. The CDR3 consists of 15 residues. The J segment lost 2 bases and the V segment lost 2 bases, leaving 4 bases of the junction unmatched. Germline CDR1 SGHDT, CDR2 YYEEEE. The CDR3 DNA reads TGTGCCAGCAGCTTAGACAGGGGAGTCACAGATACGCAGTATTTT. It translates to CASSLDRGVTDTQYF.

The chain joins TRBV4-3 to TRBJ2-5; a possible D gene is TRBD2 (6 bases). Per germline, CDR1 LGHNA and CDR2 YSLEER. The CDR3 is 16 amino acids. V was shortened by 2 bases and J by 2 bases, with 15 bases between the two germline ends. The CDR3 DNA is TGCGCCAGCAGCCAATCCGGAGGGGTTGGGCAAGAGACCCAGTACTTC. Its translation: CASSQSGGVGQETQYF.

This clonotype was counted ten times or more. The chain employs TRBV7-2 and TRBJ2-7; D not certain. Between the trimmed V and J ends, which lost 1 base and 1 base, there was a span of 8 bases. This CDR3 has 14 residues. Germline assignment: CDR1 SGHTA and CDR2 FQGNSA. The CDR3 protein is CASSLGVGSYEQYV. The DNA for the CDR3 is TGTGCCAGCAGCTTAGGGGTAGGATCCTACGAGCAGTACGTC.

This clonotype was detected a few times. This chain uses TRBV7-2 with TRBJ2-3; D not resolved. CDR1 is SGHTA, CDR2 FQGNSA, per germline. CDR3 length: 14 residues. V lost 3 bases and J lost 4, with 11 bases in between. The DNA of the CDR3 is TGTGCCAGCAGCTTGGGGTTCGGGTCAGATACGCAGTATTTT. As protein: CASSLGFGSDTQYF.

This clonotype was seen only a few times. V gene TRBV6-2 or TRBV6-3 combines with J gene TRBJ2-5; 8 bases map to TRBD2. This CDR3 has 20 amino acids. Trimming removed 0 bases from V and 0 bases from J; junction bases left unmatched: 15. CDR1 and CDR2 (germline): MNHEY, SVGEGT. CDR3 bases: TGTGCCAGCAGTTACTCGGCCAGCGGGAGAGGAGTACGGGACCAAGAGACCCAGTACTTC. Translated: CASSYSASGRGVRDQETQYF.

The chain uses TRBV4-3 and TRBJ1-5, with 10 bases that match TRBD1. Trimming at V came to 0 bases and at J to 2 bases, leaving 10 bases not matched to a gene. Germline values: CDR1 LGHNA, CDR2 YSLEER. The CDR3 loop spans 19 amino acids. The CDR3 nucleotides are TGCGCCAGCAGCCAAGACCGGACAGGGGGGACAGTGCGCAATCAGCCCCAGCATTTT. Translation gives CASSQDRTGGTVRNQPQHF.

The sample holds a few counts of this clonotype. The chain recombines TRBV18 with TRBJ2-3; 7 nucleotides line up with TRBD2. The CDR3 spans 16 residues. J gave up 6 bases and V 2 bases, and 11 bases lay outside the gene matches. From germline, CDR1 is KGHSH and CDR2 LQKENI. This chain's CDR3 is CASSPEGGLVSDTQYF. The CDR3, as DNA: TGTGCCAGCTCACCAGAGGGAGGACTAGTTTCTGATACGCAGTATTTT. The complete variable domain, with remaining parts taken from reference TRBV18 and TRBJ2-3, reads NAGVMQNPRHLVRRRGQEARLRCSPMKGHSHVYWYRQLPEEGLKFMVYLQKENIIDESGMPKERFSAEFPKEGPSILRIQQVVRGDSAAYFCASSPEGGLVSDTQYFGPGTRLTVL.

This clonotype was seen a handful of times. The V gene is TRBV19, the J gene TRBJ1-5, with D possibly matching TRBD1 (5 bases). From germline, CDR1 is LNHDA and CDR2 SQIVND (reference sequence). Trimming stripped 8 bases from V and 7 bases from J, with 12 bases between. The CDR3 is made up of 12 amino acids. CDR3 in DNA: TGTGCCAGTGTGCTGGGGACCCAGCCCCAGCATTTT. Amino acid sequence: CASVLGTQPQHF.

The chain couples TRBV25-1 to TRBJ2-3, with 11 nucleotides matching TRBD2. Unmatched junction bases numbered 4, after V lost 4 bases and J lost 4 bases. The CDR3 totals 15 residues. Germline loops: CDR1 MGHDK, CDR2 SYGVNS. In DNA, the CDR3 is TGTGCCAGCAGTGTAACTAGCGGGGGCTCAGATACGCAGTATTTT. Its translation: CASSVTSGGSDTQYF.

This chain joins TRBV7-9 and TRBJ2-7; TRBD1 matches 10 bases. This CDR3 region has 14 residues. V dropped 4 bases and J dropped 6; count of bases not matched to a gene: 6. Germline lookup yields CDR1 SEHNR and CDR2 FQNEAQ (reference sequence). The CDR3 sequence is CASSSRDRGSEQYV. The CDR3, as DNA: TGTGCCAGCAGCTCCCGGGACAGGGGAAGCGAGCAGTACGTC.

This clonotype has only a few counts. CDR3 loop: CSARGPSGLTLRDEQFF. The CDR3 nucleotides read TGCAGTGCTAGAGGTCCTAGCGGGCTTACCCTGAGAGATGAGCAGTTCTTC. J is TRBJ2-1 and V is TRBV20-1, with 8 positions matching TRBD2. From germline, CDR1 is DFQATT and CDR2 SNEGSKA (reference sequence). J gave up 8 bases and V 1 base, and 16 bases lay outside the gene matches. The CDR3 is made up of 17 amino acids.

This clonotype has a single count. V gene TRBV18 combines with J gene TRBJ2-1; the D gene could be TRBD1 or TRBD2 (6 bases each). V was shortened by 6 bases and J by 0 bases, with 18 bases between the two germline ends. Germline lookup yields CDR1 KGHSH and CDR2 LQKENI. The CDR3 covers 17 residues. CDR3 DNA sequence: TGTGCCAGCTCCCCGCGGGGTGCGGGACACTCCTACAATGAGCAGTTCTTC. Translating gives CASSPRGAGHSYNEQFF.